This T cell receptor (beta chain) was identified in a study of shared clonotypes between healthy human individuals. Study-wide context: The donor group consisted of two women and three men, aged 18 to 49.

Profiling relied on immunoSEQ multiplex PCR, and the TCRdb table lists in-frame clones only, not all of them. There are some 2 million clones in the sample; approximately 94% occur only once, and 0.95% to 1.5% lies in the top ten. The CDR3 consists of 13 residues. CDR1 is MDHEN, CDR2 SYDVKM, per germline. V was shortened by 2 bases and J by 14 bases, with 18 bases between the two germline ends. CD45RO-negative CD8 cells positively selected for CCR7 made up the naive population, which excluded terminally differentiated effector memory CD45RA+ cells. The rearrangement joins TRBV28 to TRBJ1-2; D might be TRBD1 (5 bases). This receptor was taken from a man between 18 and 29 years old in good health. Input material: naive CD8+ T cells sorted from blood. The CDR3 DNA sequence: TGTGCCAGCAGTTTAGGGGCCGCTATTGGGGATACCTTC. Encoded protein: CASSLGAAIGDTF.